One and the same sample provided the 15 T cell receptor beta chains below, sequenced in a study of tissue T cells after allogeneic stem cell transplantation. Profiling relied on immunoSEQ multiplex PCR, and the TCRdb table lists in-frame clones only, not all of them. The top ten clones hold roughly 33% of a sample with 1,500 to 2,000 clones, about 51% of them seen once. Stated time point: mouse harvest day 14 after allogeneic transplant. Tail vein injection delivered 10^7 T-cell-depleted bone marrow cells and 10^6 splenic CD5+ T cells. Input material: spleen. All receptors come from a female BALB/c mouse given C57BL/6 T cells with graft-versus-host disease after an allogeneic hematopoietic cell transplant.

About this clone itself: Genes here carry mouse names. The read ends 1 residue before the CDR3 terminus; that terminus is restored from the germline J gene. This chain connects TRBV12-1 to TRBJ2-5; TRBD1 aligns across 9 bases. This CDR3 comprises 15 residues. Germline V gene lookup returns CDR1 SGHSN and CDR2 HYEKVE. Losses at the gene ends were 3 bases for V and 3 bases for J; bases not matched to a gene: 6. The CDR3 loop is CASSITGGAQDTQYF. CDR3 DNA (partial): TGTGCCAGCTCTATCACAGGGGGCGCTCAAGACACCCAGTAC.

The sample holds a few counts of this clone. Gene names denote mouse genes. The read falls 1 residue short of the CDR3 end, and the missing part is taken from the germline J gene. The genes are TRBV26 and TRBJ1-1; D not resolved. V was shortened by 1 base and J by 4 bases, with 7 bases between the two germline ends. Germline V gives CDR1 KGHPV, CDR2 FQNQEV (reference sequence). The CDR3 runs to 13 residues. Here the CDR3 reads CASSLWGGTEVFF. The sequenced CDR3 bases are TGTGCCAGCAGTCTGTGGGGAGGCACAGAAGTCTTC.

To note about this clone: Mouse germline and gene names are used. The sequence runs out 1 residue before the end of the CDR3; the remainder is reconstructed from the germline J gene. The V gene is TRBV31, the J gene TRBJ1-5; TRBD1 aligns across 11 bases. Trimming cost V 1 base and J 0 bases; bases outside gene matches: 5. This CDR3 comprises 17 residues. CDR1 GKSSPN and CDR2 SITVG come from the germline V gene. CDR3 residues: CAWSHRDRGNNNQAPLF. CDR3 DNA (partial): TGTGCCTGGAGTCACCGGGACAGGGGGAATAACAACCAGGCTCCGCTT.

Turning to this clone: Mouse germline and gene names are used. From the germline J gene comes the end of the CDR3, since the read stops 1 residue before it. J is TRBJ1-5 and V is TRBV16, with no clear D. V lost 0 bases and J lost 6, with 6 bases in between. Per the germline V gene, CDR1 is SGHSA and CDR2 is FRNQAP. CDR3 length equals 13 residues. The CDR3 region is CASSLEGIQAPLF. The covered CDR3 bases are TGTGCAAGCAGCTTAGAGGGAATCCAGGCTCCGCTT. The full variable domain, completed using reference TRBV16 and TRBJ1-5, is NAGVIQTPRHKVTGKGQEATLWCEPISGHSAVFWYRQTIVQGLEFLTYFRNQAPIDDSGMPKERFSAQMPNQSHSTLKIQSTQPQDSAVYLCASSLEGIQAPLFGEGTRLSVL.

This clone was detected a few times. The gene names given are mouse names. CDR3 sequence reads: CASSRNNQAPLF. The CDR3 bases that were read are TGTGCCAGCAGTCGTAACAACCAGGCTCCGCTT. This rearrangement joins TRBV14 to TRBJ1-5; D unresolved. With the read ending 1 residue before the CDR3 end, the germline J gene is used to fill in that end. Trimming cost V 4 bases and J 0 bases, with 2 bases left between them. The CDR3 is made up of 12 amino acids. In germline, CDR1 is SGHDT, CDR2 FRDEAV.

Details on this clone: Genes and germline come from the mouse. The CDR3 is cut off 1 residue early in the read; its end comes from the germline J gene. The genes are TRBV16 and TRBJ1-5; D is unresolved. The V gene lost 2 bases and the J gene lost 0 bases, with 5 bases spanning the gap. Germline lookup yields CDR1 SGHSA and CDR2 FRNQAP. This CDR3 contains 14 residues. The part of the CDR3 DNA that was read is TGTGCAAGCAGCTTATGGGGTAACAACCAGGCTCCGCTT. Its protein product is CASSLWGNNQAPL. The entire CDR3 is CASSLWGNNQAPLF.

With regard to this clone: Genes and germline are mouse. The CDR3 end is not reached by the read, which stops 1 residue before it; the germline J gene fills it in. This chain joins TRBV29 and TRBJ1-5; a possible D gene is TRBD1 (5 bases). This CDR3 is built from 12 residues. Germline lookup yields CDR1 MSHET and CDR2 SYDVDS. Trimming stripped 6 bases from V and 5 bases from J, with 8 bases between. The CDR3 DNA, read in part, is TGTGCTAGCAGCCGGGACCACCAGGCTCCGCTT. The encoded protein is CASSRDHQAPL. The entire CDR3 sequence reads CASSRDHQAPLF.

In the case of this clone: Mouse gene names and germline throughout. The sequence runs out 1 residue before the end of the CDR3; the remainder is reconstructed from the germline J gene. The chain couples TRBV16 to TRBJ1-1; TRBD1 matches at 11 bases. V shed 5 bases and J 4 bases; nucleotides not matched to a gene: 6. This CDR3 region has 15 residues. Germline V gene lookup returns CDR1 SGHSA and CDR2 FRNQAP. The CDR3 reads CASSLRDRGGTEVFF. CDR3 DNA (partial): TGTGCAAGCAGCCTCCGGGACAGGGGGGGCACAGAAGTCTTC.

Concerning this clone: Mouse gene names and germline throughout. The read falls 1 residue short of the CDR3 end, and the missing part is taken from the germline J gene. The chain links TRBV4 to TRBJ1-3; no firm D call. Germline V gene sequence: CDR1 LGHDT, CDR2 YNNKQL (reference sequence). V shed 4 bases and J shed 6 bases, with 4 bases lying between them. This CDR3 region has 11 residues. The CDR3 loop is CASSWENTLYF. The CDR3 bases that were read are TGTGCCAGCAGCTGGGAAAATACGCTCTAT. Together with reference TRBV4 and TRBJ1-3, the CDR3 gives the full variable domain: ETAVFQTPNYHVTQVGNEVSFNCKQTLGHDTMYWYKQDSKKLLKIMFSYNNKQLIVNETVPRRFSPQSSDKAHLNLRIKSVEPEDSAVYLCASSWENTLYFGEGSRLIVV.

As concerns this clone: The gene names given are mouse names. The read terminates 1 residue ahead of where the CDR3 ends, so the germline J gene completes it. The chain has TRBV13-1 and TRBJ2-5, with 11 bases lining up with TRBD2. With V trimmed by 3 bases and J by 6 bases, 3 bases remained unmatched. This CDR3 comprises 14 residues. From germline, CDR1 is NSHNY and CDR2 SYGAGN. The CDR3 here is CASSVRDWGDTQYF. The DNA read from the CDR3 is TGTGCCAGCAGTGTCCGGGACTGGGGGGACACCCAGTAC.

This clone was seen only once. The gene symbols are mouse symbols. The read terminates 1 residue before the CDR3 end, so the remaining end is supplied by the germline J gene. The J gene is TRBJ1-1, the V gene TRBV13-3, with TRBD1 as a possible D gene (6 bases). Germline CDR1 NNHDY, CDR2 SYVADS. There are 13 residues in the CDR3. Trimming removed 0 bases from V and 6 bases from J, with 9 bases in between. CDR3 region: CASSDDRVAEVFF. The sequenced part of the CDR3 DNA is TGTGCCAGCAGTGATGACAGGGTAGCAGAAGTCTTC.

A note on this clone: Mouse germline and gene names are used. This CDR3 reads CASPDRANSDYTF. CDR3 bases read: TGTGCCAGCCCAGACAGAGCAAACTCCGACTACACC. This chain uses TRBV12-1 with TRBJ1-2, with a tentative D call TRBD1 (5 bases). The read ends 1 residue early relative to the CDR3; the germline J gene fills the gap. V shed 6 bases and J shed 0 bases, with 10 bases lying between them. The germline V gene encodes CDR1 SGHSN and CDR2 HYEKVE. The CDR3 covers 13 residues.

As to this clone: Gene names and germline match the mouse. The read terminates 1 residue ahead of where the CDR3 ends, so the germline J gene completes it. V and J are TRBV12-2 and TRBJ2-7; 12 nucleotides align to TRBD2. The CDR3 covers 15 residues. The J segment lost 7 bases and the V segment lost 4 bases, leaving 10 bases of the junction unmatched. Germline CDR1 is SGHLS and CDR2 is HYDKME. The CDR3: CASSPGTGGRREQYF. CDR3 DNA, as far as it was read: TGTGCCAGCTCGCCCGGGACTGGGGGGCGCCGGGAACAGTAC. Full variable domain (remainder filled in from reference TRBV12-2 and TRBJ2-7): NSGVVQSPRYIIKGKGERSILKCIPISGHLSVAWYQQTQGQELKFFIQHYDKMERDKGNLPSRFSVQQFDDYHSEMNMSALELEDSAVYFCASSPGTGGRREQYFGPGTRLTVL.

For this clone: Gene names are mouse gene names. The read falls 1 residue short of the CDR3 end, and the missing part is taken from the germline J gene. The chain is built from TRBV13-1 and TRBJ2-2, with 10 bases aligning to TRBD2. The V and J ends lost 4 bases and 3 bases, in that order; junction bases with no gene match: 3. The CDR3 contains 15 residues. The germline V gene has CDR1 NSHNY and CDR2 SYGAGN. CDR3 DNA, as far as it was read: TGTGCCAGCAGTCCTGGGGGGGCGCACACCGGGCAGCTCTAC. Its translation: CASSPGGAHTGQLY. The whole CDR3 protein reads CASSPGGAHTGQLYF.

This clone was counted only a few times. Mouse germline and gene names are used. The CDR3 end lies 1 residue beyond the end of the read and is filled in from the germline J gene. The rearrangement uses TRBV13-3 and TRBJ2-7; unclear D gene. Germline V lookup: CDR1 NNHDY, CDR2 SYVADS. The ends were cut back, 5 bases at V and 4 bases at J, with 7 bases in the middle. The CDR3 extends over 11 amino acids. The DNA read from the CDR3 is TGTGCCAGCAGATCCGATTATGAACAGTAC. Translating gives CASRSDYEQY. The entire CDR3 protein reads CASRSDYEQYF.